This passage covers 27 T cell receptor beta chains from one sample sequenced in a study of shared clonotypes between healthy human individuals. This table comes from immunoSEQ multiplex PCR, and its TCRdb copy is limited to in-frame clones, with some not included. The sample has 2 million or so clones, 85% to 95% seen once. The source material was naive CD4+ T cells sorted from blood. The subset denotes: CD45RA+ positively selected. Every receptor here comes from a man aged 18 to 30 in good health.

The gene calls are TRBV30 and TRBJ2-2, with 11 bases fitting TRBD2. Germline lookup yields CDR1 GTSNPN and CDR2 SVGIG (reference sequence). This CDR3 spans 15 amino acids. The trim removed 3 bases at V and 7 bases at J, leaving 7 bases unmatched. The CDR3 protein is CAWRNSGRADGELFF. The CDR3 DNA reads TGTGCCTGGAGGAATAGCGGGAGGGCCGACGGGGAGCTGTTTTTT.

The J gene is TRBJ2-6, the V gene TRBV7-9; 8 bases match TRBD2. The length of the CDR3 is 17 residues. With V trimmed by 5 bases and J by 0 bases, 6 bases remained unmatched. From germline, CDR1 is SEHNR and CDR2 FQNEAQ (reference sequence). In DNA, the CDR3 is TGTGCCAGCAGCCGAGCGGGGGCCATCTCTGGGGCCAACGTCCTGACTTTC. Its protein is CASSRAGAISGANVLTF.

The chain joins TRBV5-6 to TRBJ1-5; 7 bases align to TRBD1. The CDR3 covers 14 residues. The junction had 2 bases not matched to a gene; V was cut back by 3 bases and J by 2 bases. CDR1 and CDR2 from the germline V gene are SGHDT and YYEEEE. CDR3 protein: CASSSGTGNQPQHF. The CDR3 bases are TGTGCCAGCAGCTCCGGGACAGGCAATCAGCCCCAGCATTTT.

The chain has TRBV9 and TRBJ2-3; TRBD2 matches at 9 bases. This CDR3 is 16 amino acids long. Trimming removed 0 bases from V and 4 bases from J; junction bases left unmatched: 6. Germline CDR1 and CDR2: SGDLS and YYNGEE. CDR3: CASSVGSSGNSDTQYF. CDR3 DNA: TGTGCCAGCAGCGTAGGTTCTAGCGGGAATTCAGATACGCAGTATTTT.

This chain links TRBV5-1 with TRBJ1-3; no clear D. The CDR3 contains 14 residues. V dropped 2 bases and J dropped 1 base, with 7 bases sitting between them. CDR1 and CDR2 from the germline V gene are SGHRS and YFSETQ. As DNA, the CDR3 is TGCGCCAGCAGCTTATATGGATCTGGAAACACCATATATTTT. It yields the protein CASSLYGSGNTIYF.

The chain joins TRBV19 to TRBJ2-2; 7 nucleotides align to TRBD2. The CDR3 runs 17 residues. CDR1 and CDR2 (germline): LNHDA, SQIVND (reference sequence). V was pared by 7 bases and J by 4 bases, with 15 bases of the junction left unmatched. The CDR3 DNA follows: TGTGCCAGTACCATTGTTGGCGGGAGAGGTGTCACCGGGGAGCTGTTTTTT. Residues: CASTIVGGRGVTGELFF.

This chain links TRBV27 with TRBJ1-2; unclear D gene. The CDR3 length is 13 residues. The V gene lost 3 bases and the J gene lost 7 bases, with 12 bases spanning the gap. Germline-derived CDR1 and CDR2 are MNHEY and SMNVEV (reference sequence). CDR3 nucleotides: TGTGCCAGCAGTTTGAATAGGGTCAGTGGCTACACCTTC. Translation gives CASSLNRVSGYTF.

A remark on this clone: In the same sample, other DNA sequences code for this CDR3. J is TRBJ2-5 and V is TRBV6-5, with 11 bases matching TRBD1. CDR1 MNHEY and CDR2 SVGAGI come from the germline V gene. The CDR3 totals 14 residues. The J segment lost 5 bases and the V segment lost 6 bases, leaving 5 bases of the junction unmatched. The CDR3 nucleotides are TGTGCCAGCAGACCCGGACAGGGGGCTGAGACCCAGTACTTC. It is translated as CASRPGQGAETQYF.

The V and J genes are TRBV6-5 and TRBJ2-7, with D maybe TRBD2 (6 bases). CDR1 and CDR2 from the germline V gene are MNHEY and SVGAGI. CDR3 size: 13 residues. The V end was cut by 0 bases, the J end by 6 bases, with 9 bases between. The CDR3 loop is CASSYSGGSEQYF. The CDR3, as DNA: TGTGCCAGCAGTTACTCTGGGGGGAGCGAGCAGTACTTC.

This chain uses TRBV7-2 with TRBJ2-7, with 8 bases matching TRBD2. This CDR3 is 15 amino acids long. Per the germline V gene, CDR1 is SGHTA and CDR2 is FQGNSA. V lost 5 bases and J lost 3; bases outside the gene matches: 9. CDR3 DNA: TGTGCCAGCAGCCCCCGTCCGGGACTAGGCTACGAGCAGTACTTC. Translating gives CASSPRPGLGYEQYF.

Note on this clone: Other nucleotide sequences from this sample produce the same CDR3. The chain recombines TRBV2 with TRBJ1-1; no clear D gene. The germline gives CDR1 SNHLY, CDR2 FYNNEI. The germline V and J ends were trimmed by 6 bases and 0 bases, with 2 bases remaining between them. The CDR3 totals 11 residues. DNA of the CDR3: TGTGCCAGCAGGGTGAACACTGAAGCTTTCTTT. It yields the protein CASRVNTEAFF.

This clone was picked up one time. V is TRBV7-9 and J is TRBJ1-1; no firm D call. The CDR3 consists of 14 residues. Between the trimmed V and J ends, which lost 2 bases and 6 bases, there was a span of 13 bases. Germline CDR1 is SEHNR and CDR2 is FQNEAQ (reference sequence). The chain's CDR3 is CASSLLTYSPEAFF. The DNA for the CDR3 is TGTGCCAGCAGCTTACTAACGTATAGCCCTGAAGCTTTCTTT.

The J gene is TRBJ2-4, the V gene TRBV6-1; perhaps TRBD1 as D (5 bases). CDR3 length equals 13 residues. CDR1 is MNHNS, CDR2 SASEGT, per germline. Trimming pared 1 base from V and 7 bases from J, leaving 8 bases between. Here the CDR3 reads CASSEGRGNIQYF. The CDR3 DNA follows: TGTGCCAGCAGTGAAGGAAGGGGTAACATTCAGTACTTC.

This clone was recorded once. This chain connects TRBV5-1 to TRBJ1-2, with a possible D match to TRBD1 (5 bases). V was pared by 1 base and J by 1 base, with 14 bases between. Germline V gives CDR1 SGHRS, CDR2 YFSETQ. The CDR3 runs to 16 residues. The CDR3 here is CASSLTGLKVNYGYTF. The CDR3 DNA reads TGCGCCAGCAGCTTGACGGGACTTAAAGTTAACTATGGCTACACCTTC. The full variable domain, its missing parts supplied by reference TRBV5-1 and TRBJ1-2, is KAGVTQTPRYLIKTRGQQVTLSCSPISGHRSVSWYQQTPGQGLQFLFEYFSETQRNKGNFPGRFSGRQFSNSRSEMNVSTLELGDSALYLCASSLTGLKVNYGYTFGSGTRLTVV.

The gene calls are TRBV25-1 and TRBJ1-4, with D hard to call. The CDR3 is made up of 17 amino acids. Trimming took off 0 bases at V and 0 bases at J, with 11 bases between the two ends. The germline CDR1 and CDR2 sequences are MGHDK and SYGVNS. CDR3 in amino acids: CASSEYSSRATNEKLFF. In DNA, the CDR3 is TGTGCCAGCAGTGAATATTCCTCCAGAGCAACTAATGAAAAACTGTTTTTT. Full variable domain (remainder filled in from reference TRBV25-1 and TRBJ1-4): EADIYQTPRYLVIGTGKKITLECSQTMGHDKMYWYQQDPGMELHLIHYSYGVNSTEKGDLSSESTVSRIRTEHFPLTLESARPSHTSQYLCASSEYSSRATNEKLFFGSGTQLSVL.

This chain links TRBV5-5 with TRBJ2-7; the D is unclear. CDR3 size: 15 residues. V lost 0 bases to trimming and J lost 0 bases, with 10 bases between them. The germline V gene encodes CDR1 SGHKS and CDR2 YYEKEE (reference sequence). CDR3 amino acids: CASSLVGSSSYEQYF. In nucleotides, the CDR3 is TGTGCCAGCAGCTTGGTCGGGTCAAGCTCCTACGAGCAGTACTTC.

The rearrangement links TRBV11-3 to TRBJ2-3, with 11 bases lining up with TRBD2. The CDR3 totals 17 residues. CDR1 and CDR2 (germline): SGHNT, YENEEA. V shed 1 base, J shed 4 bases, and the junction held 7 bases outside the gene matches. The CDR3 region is CASSLGTSGSSADTQYF. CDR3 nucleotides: TGTGCCAGCAGCTTAGGTACTAGCGGGAGTAGCGCAGATACGCAGTATTTT.

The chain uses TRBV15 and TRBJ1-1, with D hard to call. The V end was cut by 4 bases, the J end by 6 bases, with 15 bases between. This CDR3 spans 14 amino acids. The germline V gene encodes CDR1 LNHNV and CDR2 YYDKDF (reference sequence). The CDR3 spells CATSTDPAAPEAFF. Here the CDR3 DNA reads TGTGCCACCAGCACTGACCCCGCGGCGCCTGAAGCTTTCTTT.

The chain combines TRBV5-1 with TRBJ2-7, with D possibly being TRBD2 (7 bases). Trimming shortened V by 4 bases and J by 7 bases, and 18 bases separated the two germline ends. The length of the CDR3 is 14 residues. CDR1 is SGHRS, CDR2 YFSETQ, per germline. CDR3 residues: CASSIYGGAREQYF. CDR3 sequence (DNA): TGCGCCAGCAGCATATATGGGGGGGCGCGGGAGCAGTACTTC.

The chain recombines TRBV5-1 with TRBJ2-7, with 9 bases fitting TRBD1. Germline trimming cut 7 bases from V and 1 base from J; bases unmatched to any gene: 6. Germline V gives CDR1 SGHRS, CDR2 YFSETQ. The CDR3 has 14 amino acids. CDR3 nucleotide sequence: TGCGCCAGCCGAGGGGGGACAGGGTCCTACGAGCAGTACTTC. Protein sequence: CASRGGTGSYEQYF.

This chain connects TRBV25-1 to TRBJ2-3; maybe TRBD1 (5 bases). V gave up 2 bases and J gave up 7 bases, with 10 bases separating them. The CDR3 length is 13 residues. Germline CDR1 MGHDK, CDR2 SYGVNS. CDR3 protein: CASSEVGAHTQYF. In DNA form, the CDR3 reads TGTGCCAGCAGTGAAGTTGGGGCACATACGCAGTATTTT.

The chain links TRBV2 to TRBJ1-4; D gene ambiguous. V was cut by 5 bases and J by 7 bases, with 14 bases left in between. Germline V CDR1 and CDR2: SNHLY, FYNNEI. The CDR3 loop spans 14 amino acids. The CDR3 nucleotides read TGTGCCAGCAGTCGTCGGGGTCAGAGTGAAAAACTGTTTTTT. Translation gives CASSRRGQSEKLFF.

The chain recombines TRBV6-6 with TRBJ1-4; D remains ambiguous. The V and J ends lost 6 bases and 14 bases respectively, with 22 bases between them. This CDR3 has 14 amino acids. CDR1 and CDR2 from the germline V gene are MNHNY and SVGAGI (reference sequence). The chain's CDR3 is CASRDRDSQVNLFF. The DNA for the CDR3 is TGTGCCAGCAGGGACCGGGATAGTCAGGTTAACCTGTTTTTT.

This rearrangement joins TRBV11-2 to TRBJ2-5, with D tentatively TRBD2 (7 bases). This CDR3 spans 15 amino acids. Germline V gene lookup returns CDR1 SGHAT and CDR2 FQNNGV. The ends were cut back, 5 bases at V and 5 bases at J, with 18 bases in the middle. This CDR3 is CASSANYGGGETQYF. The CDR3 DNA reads TGTGCCAGCAGCGCAAACTACGGCGGGGGCGAGACCCAGTACTTC.

The CDR3 DNA follows: TGTGCCAGTAGTTCTCAGGGAGCATATCAGCCCCAGCATTTT. It is translated as CASSSQGAYQPQHF. The chain recombines TRBV19 with TRBJ1-5; tentative D call: TRBD1 (5 bases). The ends were cut back, 5 bases at V and 5 bases at J, with 13 bases in the middle. CDR3 length: 14 residues. In germline, CDR1 is LNHDA, CDR2 SQIVND (reference sequence).

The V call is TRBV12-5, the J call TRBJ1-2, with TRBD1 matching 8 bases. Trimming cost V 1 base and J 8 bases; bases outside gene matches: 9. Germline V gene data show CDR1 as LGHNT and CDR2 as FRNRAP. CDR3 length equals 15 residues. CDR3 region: CASGLGAGGLDGYTF. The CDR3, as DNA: TGTGCTAGTGGTTTGGGGGCAGGGGGCTTGGACGGCTACACCTTC.

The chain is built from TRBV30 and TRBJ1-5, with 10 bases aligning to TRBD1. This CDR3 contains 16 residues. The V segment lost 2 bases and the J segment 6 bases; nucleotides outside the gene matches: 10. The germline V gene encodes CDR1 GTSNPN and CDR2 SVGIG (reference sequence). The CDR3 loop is CAWSSPGQGYGQPQHF. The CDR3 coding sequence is TGTGCCTGGAGTTCCCCGGGACAGGGGTATGGTCAGCCCCAGCATTTT. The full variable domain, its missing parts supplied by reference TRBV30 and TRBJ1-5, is SQTIHQWPATLVQPVGSPLSLECTVEGTSNPNLYWYRQAAGRGLQLLFYSVGIGQISSEVPQNLSASRPQDRQFILSSKKLLLSDSGFYLCAWSSPGQGYGQPQHFGDGTRLSIL.